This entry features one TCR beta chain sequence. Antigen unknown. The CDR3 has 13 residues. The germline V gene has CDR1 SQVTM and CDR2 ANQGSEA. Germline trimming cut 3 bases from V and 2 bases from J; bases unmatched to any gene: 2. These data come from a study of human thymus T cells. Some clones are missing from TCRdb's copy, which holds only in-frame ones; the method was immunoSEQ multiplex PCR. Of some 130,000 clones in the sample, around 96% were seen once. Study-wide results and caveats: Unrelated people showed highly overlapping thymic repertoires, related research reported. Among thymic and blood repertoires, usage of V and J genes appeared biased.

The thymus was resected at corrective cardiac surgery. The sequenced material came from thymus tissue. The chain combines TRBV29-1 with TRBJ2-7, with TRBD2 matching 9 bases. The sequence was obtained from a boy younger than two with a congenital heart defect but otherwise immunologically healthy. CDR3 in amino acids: CSVDASGAYEQYF. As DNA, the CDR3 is TGCAGCGTTGACGCTAGCGGGGCCTACGAGCAGTACTTC.